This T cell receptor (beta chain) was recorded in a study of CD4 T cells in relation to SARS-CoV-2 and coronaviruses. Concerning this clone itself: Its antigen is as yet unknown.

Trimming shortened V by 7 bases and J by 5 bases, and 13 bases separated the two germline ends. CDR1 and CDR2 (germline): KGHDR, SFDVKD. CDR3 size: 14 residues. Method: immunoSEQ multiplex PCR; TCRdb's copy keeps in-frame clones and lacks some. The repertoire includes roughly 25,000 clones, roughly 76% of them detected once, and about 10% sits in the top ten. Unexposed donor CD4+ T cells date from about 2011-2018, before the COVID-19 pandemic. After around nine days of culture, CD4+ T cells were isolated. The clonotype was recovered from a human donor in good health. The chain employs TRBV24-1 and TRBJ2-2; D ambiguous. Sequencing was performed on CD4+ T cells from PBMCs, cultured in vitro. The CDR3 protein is CATSPPVDTGELFF. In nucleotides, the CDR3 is TGTGCCACCAGCCCGCCGGTGGATACCGGGGAGCTGTTTTTT.